These T cell receptor beta chains were read from a single sample in a study of tumor-infiltrating lymphocytes in primary liver carcinoma. Each CDR3 protein is one row after TCRdb ran MiXCR on the multiplex PCR reads. The sample yields around 170,000 distinct CDR3 sequences, 60% seen once. The sequenced material came from peripheral blood. The receptors were gathered from a man aged 35 to 55 with primary liver carcinoma and hepatitis B virus infection. CDR3s include the opening cysteine and the closing phenylalanine or tryptophan. The order of the fields is clone size, V gene, D gene, J gene, CDR3 DNA, CDR3 protein. D genes are given only for firm matches. Clone size, where shown, is once, few, many, or a class for clones that have expanded.

few	TRBV10-3	TRBD1	TRBJ2-3	TGTGCCATCAGTGGGGACAGGGGTGAAGATACGCAGTATTTT	CAISGDRGEDTQYF
many	TRBV11-3	TRBD2	TRBJ2-5	TGTGCCAGCAGCCAAACTAGCGGGAGAACTCAAGAGACCCAGTACTTC	CASSQTSGRTQETQYF
NA	TRBV5-1	NA	TRBJ2-3	TGCGCCAGCAGCTCGGAGCCGCGTGAGAGTATAGATACGCAGTATTTT	CASSSEPRESIDTQYF
NA	TRBV6-5	NA	TRBJ2-7	TGTGCCAGCAGCGAACTTTGGAGGAGACACGAGCAGTACTTC	CASSELWRRHEQYF
NA	TRBV29-1	NA	TRBJ1-2	TGCAGCGTTGAAGATCCCCAGACCTATGGCTACACCTTC	CSVEDPQTYGYTF
few	TRBV6-6	NA	TRBJ2-2	TGTGCCAGCAGTTACTCAACGAACACCGGGGAGCTGTTTTTT	CASSYSTNTGELFF
NA	TRBV11-2	NA	TRBJ2-3	TGTGCCAGAAGCGGCGGGCGCCTAAGCACAGATACGCAATATTTT	CARSGGRLSTDTQYF
NA	TRBV7-8	TRBD2	TRBJ2-3	TGTGCCAGCAGCTTGGGACTAGCGGGCACATATACGCAGTATTTT	CASSLGLAGTYTQYF
many	TRBV11-2	NA	TRBJ2-5	TGTGCCAGCAGCTCCGCGGAGACCCAGTACTTC	CASSSAETQYF
NA	TRBV12-3/TRBV12-4	TRBD1	TRBJ2-3	TGTGCCAGCAGTTTGGGTCAGGGGGTCGGACAGCCCCAGTATTTT	CASSLGQGVGQPQYF
once	TRBV5-1	NA	TRBJ1-3	TGCGCCAGCAGCTTGGTCGGAGGGGCCGGTGGAAACACCATATATTTT	CASSLVGGAGGNTIYF
NA	TRBV10-3	NA	TRBJ2-1	TGTGCCATCAGTGAGTACAGGGCCAATTCCTACAATGAGCAGTTCTTC	CAISEYRANSYNEQFF
NA	TRBV11-2	NA	TRBJ2-7	TGTGTCAGGAACTTAACCTATGGAGCCTACGAGCAGTACTTC	CVRNLTYGAYEQYF
few	TRBV6-5	NA	TRBJ2-7	TGTGCCAGCAGGGACGGGCCCTCCTACGAGCAGTACTTC	CASRDGPSYEQYF
few	TRBV6-1	TRBD2	TRBJ2-2	TGTGCCAGCAGTGAACTAGCGGAGAACACCGGGGAGCTGTTTTTT	CASSELAENTGELFF
NA	TRBV29-1	NA	TRBJ2-3	TGCAACGTTGGAAGCGGTCTGCTACGAACAGATACGCAGTATTTT	CNVGSGLLRTDTQYF
NA	TRBV29-1	TRBD1	TRBJ1-2	TGCAGCGTTATCGGACAGGGGGCGAGCGGCTACACCTTC	CSVIGQGASGYTF
few	TRBV12-3/TRBV12-4	NA	TRBJ1-5	TGTGCCAGCAGTTTGGGGCAGGTTCATCAGCCCCAGCATTTT	CASSLGQVHQPQHF
NA	TRBV4-1	NA	TRBJ2-7	TGCGCCAGCAGCCAAGATATACGTGGGGGGTACTCCTACGAGCAGTACTTC	CASSQDIRGGYSYEQYF
NA	TRBV6-2/TRBV6-3	TRBD1	TRBJ2-1	TGTGCCAGCAGTGGAGGGACAGGGGGCTTGAATGAGCAGTTCTTC	CASSGGTGGLNEQFF
NA	TRBV11-1	NA	TRBJ2-1	TGTGCCATCAGCTCCGCCGGCAACGAGCAGTTCTTC	CAISSAGNEQFF
NA	TRBV11-2	TRBD2	TRBJ2-5	TGTGCCAACAGCTTAATGGCGGGAGGAGCTGAGACCCAGTACTTC	CANSLMAGGAETQYF
NA	TRBV6-6	NA	TRBJ2-1	TGTGCCAGTAGTTACCCCGGACCAGCCAGGGACAATGAGCAGTTCTTC	CASSYPGPARDNEQFF
NA	TRBV4-2	NA	TRBJ2-1	TGTGCCAGCAGCCAAGGAGTAGCGGCCACCTACAATGAGCAGCTCTTC	CASSQGVAATYNEQLF
once	TRBV12-3/TRBV12-4	NA	TRBJ2-3	TGTACCAGCAGCTTGGGGCCGAGAGATACGCAGTATTTT	CTSSLGPRDTQYF
NA	TRBV4-2	NA	TRBJ1-2	TGTACCAGCAGCCAAGAGACAGCCTCGAATGGCTACACCTTC	CTSSQETASNGYTF
NA	TRBV28	TRBD1	TRBJ2-7	TGTGCCAGCAGTTTTTCAGGGGGCAACTACGAGCAGTACTTC	CASSFSGGNYEQYF
NA	TRBV6-5	NA	TRBJ2-7	TGTGCCAGCAGTTATCAGTTCGAGCAGTACTTC	CASSYQFEQYF
NA	TRBV30	NA	TRBJ2-5	TGTGCCTGCAAGCCCCAGGACGAGACCCAGTACTTC	CACKPQDETQYF
NA	TRBV11-1	TRBD2	TRBJ2-1	TGTACCAGCAGCATGTCTCTAGCGGGAGCGGGTAATGAGCAGTTCTTC	CTSSMSLAGAGNEQFF
NA	TRBV5-6	NA	TRBJ2-3	TGCGCCAGCAGCGCGGGACGTCGCAAGGATACGCAGTATTTT	CASSAGRRKDTQYF
once	TRBV6-5	NA	TRBJ2-6	TGTGCCAGCAGTTACGCGGGCGGTTACTCTGGGGTCAACGTCCTGACTTTC	CASSYAGGYSGVNVLTF
NA	TRBV11-2	NA	TRBJ2-1	TGTGCCAGCAGCTTATGCCGCGCCAATGCGCAGTTCTTC	CASSLCRANAQFF
NA	TRBV4-1	NA	TRBJ1-5	TGCGCCAGCAGCCAACAGGGAGGCGGCAGTCAGCCCCAGCATTTT	CASSQQGGGSQPQHF
NA	TRBV6-5	NA	TRBJ1-4	TGTGCCAGCAGTTCGGCGAGCCCCGCAACTAATGAAAAACTGTTTTTT	CASSSASPATNEKLFF
many	TRBV4-1	TRBD2	TRBJ2-1	TGCGCCAGCAGCCGACAAGGACTAGCGGTTTCCTACAATGAGCAGTTCTTC	CASSRQGLAVSYNEQFF
many	TRBV29-1	NA	TRBJ2-4	TGCAGCGTTAAGACAGCGAAGGGCATTCAGTACTTC	CSVKTAKGIQYF
few	TRBV6-2/TRBV6-3	NA	TRBJ2-1	TGTGCCAGCAGGCGGGGCGCGATTGAGCAGTTCTTC	CASRRGAIEQFF
few	TRBV24-1	NA	TRBJ1-5	TGTGCCACGGCTGGCAGGGATACCCAGCATTTT	CATAGRDTQHF
NA	TRBV12-3/TRBV12-4	NA	TRBJ1-5	TGTGCCAGCAGACAGGGACCGTCCATGGATAGCAATCAGCCCCAGCATTTT	CASRQGPSMDSNQPQHF
NA	TRBV6-6	NA	TRBJ2-3	TGTGCCAGCACCCCGGGGGCAGATACGCAGTATTTT	CASTPGADTQYF
few	TRBV6-5	TRBD1	TRBJ2-7	TGTGCCAGCAGCTCCGGGACAGGGGTTCTCTACGAGCAGTACTTC	CASSSGTGVLYEQYF
NA	TRBV5-5	TRBD1	TRBJ2-3	TGTGCCAGCAGCTGCCGGGACAGGGGGCGGGCAGATACGCAGTATTTT	CASSCRDRGRADTQYF
many	TRBV11-1	NA	TRBJ2-1	TGTGCCAGCAGCCAGTGGGGGGCGGACAATGAGCAGTTCTTC	CASSQWGADNEQFF
NA	TRBV5-4	TRBD2	TRBJ2-1	TGTGCCAGCGAGCGGGAGTCCTACAATGAGCAGTTCTTC	CASERESYNEQFF
many	TRBV6-5	TRBD2	TRBJ2-1	TGTGCCAGCAGTTACGTGGCGGGAGGGCCGAATGAGCAGTTCTTC	CASSYVAGGPNEQFF
few	TRBV4-1	NA	TRBJ2-7	TGCGCCAGCAGCCCGGAACCGACGGTTACCTACGAGCAGTACTTC	CASSPEPTVTYEQYF
NA	TRBV5-4	NA	TRBJ2-5	TGTGCCAGCAGCTCCCGGGGACAGCGGGAGACTCAGTACTTC	CASSSRGQRETQYF
NA	TRBV6-2/TRBV6-3	NA	TRBJ2-3	TGTGCCAGCAGTTACCACCATAGCACAGATACGCAGTATTTT	CASSYHHSTDTQYF